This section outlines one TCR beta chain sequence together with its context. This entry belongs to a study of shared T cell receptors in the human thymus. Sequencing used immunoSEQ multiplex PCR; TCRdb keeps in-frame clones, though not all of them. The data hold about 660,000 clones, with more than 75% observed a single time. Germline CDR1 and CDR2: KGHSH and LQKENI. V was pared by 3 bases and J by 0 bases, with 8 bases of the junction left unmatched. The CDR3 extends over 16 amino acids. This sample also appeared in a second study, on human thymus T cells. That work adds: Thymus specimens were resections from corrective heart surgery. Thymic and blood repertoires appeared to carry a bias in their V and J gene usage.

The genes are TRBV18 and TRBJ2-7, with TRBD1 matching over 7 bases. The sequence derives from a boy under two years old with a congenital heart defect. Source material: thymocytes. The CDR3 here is CASSPRGQTSSYEQYF. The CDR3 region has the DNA TGTGCCAGCTCACCGAGGGGACAGACGAGCTCCTACGAGCAGTACTTC.